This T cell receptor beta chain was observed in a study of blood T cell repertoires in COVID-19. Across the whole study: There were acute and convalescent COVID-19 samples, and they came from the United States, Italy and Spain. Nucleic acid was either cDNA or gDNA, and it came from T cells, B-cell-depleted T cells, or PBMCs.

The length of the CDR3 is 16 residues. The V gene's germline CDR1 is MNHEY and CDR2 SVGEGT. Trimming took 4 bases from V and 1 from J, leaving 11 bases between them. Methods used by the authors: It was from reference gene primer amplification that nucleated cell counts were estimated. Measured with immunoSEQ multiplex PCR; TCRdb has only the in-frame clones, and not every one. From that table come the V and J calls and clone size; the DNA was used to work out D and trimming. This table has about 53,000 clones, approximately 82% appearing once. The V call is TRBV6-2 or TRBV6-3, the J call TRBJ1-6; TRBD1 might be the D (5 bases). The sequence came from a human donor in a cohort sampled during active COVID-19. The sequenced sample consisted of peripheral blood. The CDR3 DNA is TGTGCCAGCAGTTCGGGGGTAGCGTCCTATAATTCACCCCTCCACTTT. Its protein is CASSSGVASYNSPLHF.